This entry features one T cell receptor beta chain sequence. Its specific antigen is unknown. Nothing much larger sits one base from this clone, and base qualities are not available. TCRbeta CDR3 regions were amplified from genomic DNA by means of the immunoSEQ Assay, a bias-controlled multiplex PCR. The paper's processing steps were these. Nucleated cell counts per sample were estimated from amplification of reference gene primers within the assay. Sequence reads were collapsed and filtered to measure the absolute abundance of every unique TCRbeta CDR3 rearrangement. For each sample, productive Simpson clonality was calculated by taking the square root of Simpson's diversity index across productive rearrangements. Entries here come from immuneACCESS through TCRdb and include only in-frame sequences with V and J called. Some clones fail to appear in such tables; in the studies checked, an unresolved V gene covers under half of the shortfall, and the cause of the remainder is unknown. V and J calls and clone size follow that table, whereas D and trimming were derived from the DNA. The sample includes almost 200,000 clones, with approximately 80% observed a single time. The ten largest clones take up 0.9% to 0.95% of the sample.

In Seattle, one collaborating source enrolled patients while the infection was active and tracked those patients longitudinally over the course of disease. The collaborating institutions used their own protocols to collect whole blood in K2EDTA tubes. For TCRbeta analysis, collaborator samples were shipped as frozen whole blood, as isolated PBMCs, or as DNA extracted from either sample type. This sample is drawn from a study of blood T cell repertoires in COVID-19 (dated by TCRdb to the early 2020s). Describing the broader study: The collaborator samples originated in the United States, Italy and Spain and spanned the acute and convalescent phases of COVID-19. The samples were drawn from two sources: the first 160 participants of the ongoing ImmuneRACE study, and about 1,300 subjects contributed by 6 global collaborators. Sample metadata almost always included a de-identified subject ID, COVID-19 status, age in years and sex. Subjects who had been exposed to COVID-19, were actively infected with it, or had recovered from it provided the deeply sampled blood TCRbeta repertoires that made up the dataset. Where HLA class I and class II types were available, the types were taken from metadata supplied by the sample provider, not from assay-based typing. A freely available public database, intended as a resource for researchers studying the immune response to SARS-CoV-2, is where the repertoires were released. The material from the prospective study consisted of cDNA or gDNA derived from T cells, B-cell-depleted T cells, or PBMCs.

General findings and caveats noted by the study authors: The quantity of clinical and demographic metadata differed by source and by participant and was supplied without curation.

Reading from cysteine to phenylalanine, the CDR3 counts 16 amino acids. This entry keeps only the CDR3 DNA: 48 bases, framed from base 1. The germline V gene provides CDR1 SGHRS and CDR2 YFSETQ. Germline trimming: 2 bases from V, 4 bases from J; junction bases outside gene matches: 4. The chain was built from TRBV5-1 and TRBJ2-6, and 9 bases in between align with TRBD1. The origin of this receptor is a man aged 60 to 69 with COVID-19, enrolled during active disease. Sequenced material: peripheral blood. The DNA is as follows: TGCGCCAGCAGCTTACAGGGGGCCAACGGGGCCAACGTCCTGACTTTC. Translation gives CASSLQGANGANVLTF.